Following are 13 T cell receptor beta chains from one sample sequenced in a study of Ad26.COV2.S vaccination and SARS-CoV-2 variants. Stated treatment: approximately 18 received Ad26.COV2.S at low or high dose, single or two shots; several received placebo; per-sample allocation not given. At day 63 after the first vaccine or placebo injection, samples were drawn. Only in-frame clones appear in the TCRdb table, and some are missing; sequencing was by immunoSEQ multiplex PCR. The table has a few hundred thousand clones, roughly 85% seen once; the top ten hold more than 7%. Sample: peripheral blood, taken in a trial of Ad26.COV2.S vaccine versus placebo. The receptor source for this set is a person aged 18-60 years who received the Ad26.COV2.S COVID-19 vaccine or a placebo.

A few counts support this clone. The chain carries TRBV6-5 and TRBJ1-4; D may be TRBD1 (5 bases). CDR1 and CDR2 from the germline V gene are MNHEY and SVGAGI. The CDR3 extends over 15 amino acids. Trimming left V 5 bases short and J 0 bases short, with 10 bases between. The DNA for the CDR3 is TGTGCCAGCAGTACAGGATTTGCAACTAATGAAAAACTGTTTTTT. The encoded protein is CASSTGFATNEKLFF.

This clone appeared a single time. This chain's CDR3 is CASSLTGIGTDTQYF. The CDR3 bases are TGCGCCAGCAGCTTGACAGGTATCGGCACAGATACGCAGTATTTT. The chain is built from TRBV5-1 and TRBJ2-3; TRBD1 is a possible D gene (5 bases). V gave up 1 base and J gave up 1 base, with 10 bases separating them. Per germline, CDR1 SGHRS and CDR2 YFSETQ. CDR3 length equals 15 residues.

This chain links TRBV11-3 with TRBJ2-5; the match to TRBD1 covers 8 bases. The CDR3 spans 14 residues. Trimming cost V 5 bases and J 4 bases; bases outside gene matches: 6. The germline V gene has CDR1 SGHNT and CDR2 YENEEA. CDR3 sequence (DNA): TGTGCCAGCAGCCCTAGGACAGGGCCAGAGACCCAGTACTTC. Encoded protein: CASSPRTGPETQYF.

The count of this clone is one. This sequence joins TRBV15 and TRBJ2-1; 15 bases line up with TRBD2. There are 18 residues in the CDR3. With 1 base clipped from V and 5 bases from J, the junction kept 6 bases outside the gene matches. Germline CDR1 and CDR2: LNHNV and YYDKDF (reference sequence). CDR3 DNA sequence: TGTGCCACCAGCAGAGCTCGGACTAGCGGGGGGGCGGACAATGAGCAGTTCTTC. Translating it yields CATSRARTSGGADNEQFF.

This chain uses TRBV29-1 with TRBJ1-1; no clear D. Germline V CDR1 and CDR2: SQVTM, ANQGSEA. With 2 bases removed from V and 2 bases from J, the gap between germline ends came to 9 bases. The CDR3 covers 13 residues. The CDR3: CSVELGINTEAFF. The CDR3 DNA follows: TGCAGCGTTGAATTGGGGATTAACACTGAAGCTTTCTTT.

This clone occurred many times. The J gene is TRBJ2-5, the V gene TRBV19, with D uncertain. Germline V lookup: CDR1 LNHDA, CDR2 SQIVND (reference sequence). The CDR3 has 13 amino acids. With 8 bases removed from V and 0 bases from J, the gap between germline ends came to 10 bases. The DNA of the CDR3 is TGTGCCAGTGGTGGAGCGTACCAAGAGACCCAGTACTTC. Translating it yields CASGGAYQETQYF.

This clone appeared a few times. This sequence joins TRBV18 and TRBJ1-6, with D possibly matching TRBD1 (5 bases). Trimming pared 2 bases from V and 7 bases from J, leaving 12 bases between. The germline V gene encodes CDR1 KGHSH and CDR2 LQKENI. This CDR3 has 15 amino acids. CDR3 in DNA: TGTGCCAGCTCACCAAATAAGGGGAGAAATTCACCCCTCCACTTT. It yields the protein CASSPNKGRNSPLHF.

This clone was seen more than once but under ten times. The chain uses TRBV6-6 and TRBJ1-5, with 8 nucleotides matching TRBD1. V shed 6 bases and J 4 bases; nucleotides not matched to a gene: 11. The germline V gene encodes CDR1 MNHNY and CDR2 SVGAGI (reference sequence). This CDR3 is built from 16 residues. The CDR3 spells CASREKTGVINQPQHF. The DNA of the CDR3 is TGTGCCAGCAGAGAAAAGACAGGGGTGATTAATCAGCCCCAGCATTTT.

The rearrangement joins TRBV23-1 to TRBJ1-3; D possibly corresponds to TRBD1 (6 bases). TRBV23-1 is placed among ORFs of uncertain function. This CDR3 is 17 amino acids long. The germline V and J ends were trimmed by 1 base and 0 bases, with 13 bases remaining between them. CDR3 loop: CASSQLGQRLSGNTIYF. CDR3 nucleotides: TGCGCCAGCAGTCAATTAGGACAGAGACTCTCTGGAAACACCATATATTTT.

This clone has more than one count but fewer than ten. The rearrangement uses TRBV25-1 and TRBJ1-4; 8 bases line up with TRBD1. Germline CDR1 reads MGHDK; CDR2 reads SYGVNS. V was pared by 8 bases and J by 7 bases, with 6 bases of the junction left unmatched. The length of the CDR3 is 13 residues. CDR3 sequence reads: CASGPGGIEKLFF. The CDR3 DNA sequence: TGTGCCAGCGGACCAGGGGGCATTGAAAAACTGTTTTTT.

CDR3: CASSFTGGQPQHF. In nucleotides, the CDR3 is TGTGCCAGCAGTTTTACAGGGGGTCAGCCCCAGCATTTT. This rearrangement joins TRBV12-3 or TRBV12-4 to TRBJ1-5, with 8 bases identical to TRBD1. V was clipped by 3 bases and J by 6 bases; unmatched bases: 1. This CDR3 is built from 13 residues.

This rearrangement joins TRBV6-5 to TRBJ2-2, with D maybe TRBD2 (6 bases). The germline V gene has CDR1 MNHEY and CDR2 SVGAGI. V was trimmed by 7 bases and J by 2 bases, leaving 14 bases between them. There are 15 residues in the CDR3. CDR3 sequence (DNA): TGTGCCAGCATGGCGGGGACTTCCAACACCGGGGAGCTGTTTTTT. It is translated as CASMAGTSNTGELFF.

The CDR3 reads CASSERDQETQYF. The CDR3 DNA follows: TGTGCCAGCAGTGAACGAGACCAAGAGACCCAGTACTTC. This chain links TRBV6-1 with TRBJ2-5; D gene ambiguous. The CDR3 consists of 13 residues. Germline V CDR1 and CDR2: MNHNS, SASEGT. Trimming took 2 bases from V and 0 from J, leaving 4 bases between them.